The T cell receptor (beta chain) under discussion was sequenced for a study of cytomegalovirus exposure and HLA in healthy donors. The CDR3 consists of 12 residues. The V gene's germline CDR1 is SNHLY and CDR2 FYNNEI. The ends were cut back, 6 bases at V and 4 bases at J, with 9 bases in the middle. The primer mix had 60 Vbeta and 13 Jbeta primers. Profiling relied on immunoSEQ multiplex PCR, and the TCRdb table lists in-frame clones only, not all of them. There are roughly 110,000 clones in the sample; more than 65% occur only once, and 3.5% to 5% lies in the top ten. This clone was found a few times. What it binds is unknown. General observations from the study: Likely technical artifact: a cluster of highly shared sequence variants.

The specimen was PBMCs. The sequence came from a male donor in good health and CMV-seronegative. The chain joins TRBV2 to TRBJ1-1; D is unresolved. Here the CDR3 DNA reads TGTGCCAGCAGCCCCTTGAGCACTGAAGCTTTCTTT. The encoded protein is CASSPLSTEAFF.